This T cell receptor (beta chain) was observed in a study of T cell responses to AZD1222 COVID-19 vaccine. Findings and caveats of the study: Repertoires were obtained solely post-peak T cell response. With two AZD1222 doses given, Spike-specific TCR breadth and depth both rose. Donors were largely white British and mainly female; clonal diversity was possibly underestimated.

Worth noting for this clone: No antigen is known for it.

The junction had 4 bases not matched to a gene; V was cut back by 2 bases and J by 6 bases. Germline-derived CDR1 and CDR2 are MDHEN and SYDVKM. CDR3 length equals 15 residues. Here immunoSEQ multiplex PCR was the method, and the copy in TCRdb shows in-frame clones only, minus some. This sample has approximately 82,000 clones; more than 85% occur once, and the top ten carry approximately 5.2%. The TCR was taken from an adult in good health. The sample was peripheral blood, taken on day 0 of AZD1222 vaccination. The rearrangement joins TRBV28 to TRBJ1-5; 10 nucleotides align to TRBD1. The CDR3 DNA is TGTGCCAGCAGTTTAGGGGACAGGGGTGTTCAGCCCCAGCATTTT. Translating gives CASSLGDRGVQPQHF.